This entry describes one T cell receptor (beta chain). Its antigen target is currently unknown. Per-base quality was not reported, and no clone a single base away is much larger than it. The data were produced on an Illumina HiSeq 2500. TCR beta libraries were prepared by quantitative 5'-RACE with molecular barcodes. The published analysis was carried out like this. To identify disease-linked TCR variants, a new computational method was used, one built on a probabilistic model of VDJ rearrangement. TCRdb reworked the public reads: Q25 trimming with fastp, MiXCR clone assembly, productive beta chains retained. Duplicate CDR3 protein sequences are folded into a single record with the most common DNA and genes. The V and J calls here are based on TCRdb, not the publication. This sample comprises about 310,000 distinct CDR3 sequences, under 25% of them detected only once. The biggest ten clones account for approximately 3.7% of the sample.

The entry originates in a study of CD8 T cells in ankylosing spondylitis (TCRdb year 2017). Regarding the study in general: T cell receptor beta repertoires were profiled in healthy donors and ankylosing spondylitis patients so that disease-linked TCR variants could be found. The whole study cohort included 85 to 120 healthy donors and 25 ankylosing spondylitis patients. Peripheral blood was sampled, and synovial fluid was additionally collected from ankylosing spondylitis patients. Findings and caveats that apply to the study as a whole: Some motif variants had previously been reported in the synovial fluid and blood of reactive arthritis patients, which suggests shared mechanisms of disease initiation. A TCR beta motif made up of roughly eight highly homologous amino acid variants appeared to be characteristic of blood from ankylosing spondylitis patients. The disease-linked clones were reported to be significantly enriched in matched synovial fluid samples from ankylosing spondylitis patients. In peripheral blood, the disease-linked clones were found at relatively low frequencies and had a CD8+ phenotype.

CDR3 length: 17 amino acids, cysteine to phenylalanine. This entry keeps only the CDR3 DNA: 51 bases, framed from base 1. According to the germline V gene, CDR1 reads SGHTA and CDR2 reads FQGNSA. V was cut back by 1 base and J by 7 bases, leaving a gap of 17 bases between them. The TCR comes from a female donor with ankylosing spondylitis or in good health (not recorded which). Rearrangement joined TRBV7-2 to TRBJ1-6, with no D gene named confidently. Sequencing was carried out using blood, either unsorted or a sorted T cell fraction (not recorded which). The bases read TGTGCCAGCAGCTTAGTTATTGCGGGAGGATTCAATTCACCCCTCCACTTT. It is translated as CASSLVIAGGFNSPLHF.